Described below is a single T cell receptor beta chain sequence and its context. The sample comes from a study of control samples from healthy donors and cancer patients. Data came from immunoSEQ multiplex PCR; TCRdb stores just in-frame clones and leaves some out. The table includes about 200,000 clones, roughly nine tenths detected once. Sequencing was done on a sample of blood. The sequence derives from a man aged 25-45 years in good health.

CDR3 amino acids: CSTVAGEGSTYEQYF. The DNA of the CDR3 is TGCAGTACTGTAGCGGGTGAGGGTTCAACCTACGAGCAGTACTTC. The rearrangement links TRBV29-1 to TRBJ2-7, with 7 bases identical to TRBD2. The germline gives CDR1 SQVTM, CDR2 ANQGSEA. The CDR3 is 15 residues long.